This paragraph covers one T cell receptor beta chain sequence. This sample was included in a study of blood T cell repertoires in COVID-19. Across the study: T cells, B-cell-depleted T cells, or PBMCs provided the cDNA or gDNA that served as material.

TCRdb's copy holds only in-frame clones and misses some; the assay was immunoSEQ multiplex PCR. The repertoire holds some 300,000 clones, with more than 75% as singletons. The germline V gene has CDR1 SGHTA and CDR2 FQGTGA. V dropped 5 bases and J dropped 0; count of bases not matched to a gene: 3. The CDR3 runs to 17 residues. The rearrangement joins TRBV7-3 to TRBJ2-6; 11 bases agree with TRBD2. Sequences were obtained from PBMCs or T cells enriched from blood (not recorded which). The sequence was obtained from a woman aged 55-70 years in a cohort exposed to, infected with or recovered from COVID-19 (not recorded which). The CDR3: CASSPGTSGSGANVLTF. CDR3 in DNA: TGTGCCAGCAGCCCAGGGACTAGCGGCTCTGGGGCCAACGTCCTGACTTTC.